The rows below give T cell receptor beta chains drawn from one sample of a study of CD8+ T cells in alopecia areata. Clones were sequenced by immunoSEQ multiplex PCR, and TCRdb holds only the in-frame ones, with some missing. Of 80,000 or so clones detected, roughly 66% appear once; the ten largest clones hold about 20%. The sequencing here drew on CD8+ T cells sorted from blood, taken at week 24, from a patient treated with tofacitinib. Receptors originate from a human donor with alopecia areata. CDR3s include the opening cysteine and the closing phenylalanine or tryptophan.

CDR3 protein: CASSVAIPYRTGELFF; J gene: TRBJ2-2; V gene: TRBV9
CDR3 protein: CASSFDSYNEQFF; J gene: TRBJ2-1; V gene: TRBV5-1
CDR3 protein: CASSPPRGPDTQYF; J gene: TRBJ2-3; V gene: TRBV18
CDR3 protein: CASSPERTGGSGYTF; J gene: TRBJ1-2; V gene: TRBV7-8
CDR3 protein: CASSQVLAGVQTQYF; J gene: TRBJ2-5; V gene: TRBV4-1
CDR3 protein: CASSLGVNTEAFF; J gene: TRBJ1-1; V gene: TRBV5-1
CDR3 protein: CASSQIAIAGTYNEQFF; J gene: TRBJ2-1; V gene: TRBV27
CDR3 protein: CASSHHNRDQPQHF; J gene: TRBJ1-5; V gene: TRBV28
CDR3 protein: CASRRGVEQYF; J gene: TRBJ2-7; V gene: TRBV28
CDR3 protein: CASSVDGGGNNEQFF; J gene: TRBJ2-1; V gene: TRBV9
CDR3 protein: CASSMIPGLAMYEQYF; J gene: TRBJ2-7; V gene: TRBV27
CDR3 protein: CASSVEEGADTQYF; J gene: TRBJ2-3; V gene: TRBV9
CDR3 protein: CSVLDSATYEQYF; J gene: TRBJ2-7; V gene: TRBV29-1
CDR3 protein: CASSIGGPNQPQHF; J gene: TRBJ1-5; V gene: TRBV19
CDR3 protein: CASSDTSGGPRAPETQYF; J gene: TRBJ2-5; V gene: TRBV2
CDR3 protein: CASSQDLDRGPYGYTF; J gene: TRBJ1-2; V gene: TRBV4-1
CDR3 protein: CASSLPRDSAEQYF; J gene: TRBJ2-7; V gene: TRBV7-9
CDR3 protein: CASSQQRTGYGYTF; J gene: TRBJ1-2; V gene: TRBV14
CDR3 protein: CASSFAGGLEEQYF; J gene: TRBJ2-7; V gene: TRBV7-9
CDR3 protein: CASSYGIQGGGGYTF; J gene: TRBJ1-2; V gene: TRBV6-5
CDR3 protein: CSADLGTLRWQFF; J gene: TRBJ2-1; V gene: TRBV29-1
CDR3 protein: CASSSGYEQYF; J gene: TRBJ2-7; V gene: TRBV5-4
CDR3 protein: CASSLGLDTEAFF; J gene: TRBJ1-1; V gene: TRBV9
CDR3 protein: CASSQDHRGSWETQYF; J gene: TRBJ2-5; V gene: TRBV4-1
CDR3 protein: CASSPKSGGNTGELFF; J gene: TRBJ2-2; V gene: TRBV4-1
CDR3 protein: CASSRHGGDQETQYF; J gene: TRBJ2-5; V gene: TRBV4-3
CDR3 protein: CASGRTGLANEQFF; J gene: TRBJ2-1; V gene: TRBV5-1
CDR3 protein: CASSLEKAYEQYF; J gene: TRBJ2-7; V gene: TRBV7-6
CDR3 protein: CSVVGAGIYNEQFF; J gene: TRBJ2-1; V gene: TRBV29-1
CDR3 protein: CAISESGGRSGELFF; J gene: TRBJ2-2; V gene: TRBV10-3
CDR3 protein: CASSQDQDTQYF; J gene: TRBJ2-3; V gene: TRBV4-1
CDR3 protein: CASSLSGPLTSGLYEQYF; J gene: TRBJ2-7; V gene: TRBV27
CDR3 protein: CASSPQTGWSTDTQYF; J gene: TRBJ2-3; V gene: TRBV7-9
CDR3 protein: CASSTHTATRYGYTF; J gene: TRBJ1-2; V gene: TRBV9
CDR3 protein: CASSLGPGQGISYEQYF; J gene: TRBJ2-7; V gene: TRBV7-9
CDR3 protein: CAREFQHF; J gene: TRBJ1-5; V gene: TRBV6-5
CDR3 protein: CASSFVSSGTEGQYF; J gene: TRBJ2-5; V gene: TRBV5-6
CDR3 protein: CASSQEGRRGEMSQHF; J gene: TRBJ1-5; V gene: TRBV4-2
CDR3 protein: CASSPSGALYNEQFF; J gene: TRBJ2-1; V gene: TRBV6-5
CDR3 protein: CASSLAATHPYEQYF; J gene: TRBJ2-7; V gene: TRBV5-6
CDR3 protein: CASSLGWVATEAFF; J gene: TRBJ1-1; V gene: TRBV5-1
CDR3 protein: CSVERGDTGELFF; J gene: TRBJ2-2; V gene: TRBV29-1
CDR3 protein: CASSQDRWTGELFF; J gene: TRBJ2-2; V gene: TRBV4-3
CDR3 protein: CASSLVTVLTGELFF; J gene: TRBJ2-2; V gene: TRBV7-9
CDR3 protein: CASSLGDYRYF; J gene: TRBJ2-4; V gene: TRBV5-1
CDR3 protein: CASSPRLAGDVGSPLATDTQYF; J gene: TRBJ2-3; V gene: TRBV18
CDR3 protein: CASSAGGTSGQETQYF; J gene: TRBJ2-5; V gene: TRBV13